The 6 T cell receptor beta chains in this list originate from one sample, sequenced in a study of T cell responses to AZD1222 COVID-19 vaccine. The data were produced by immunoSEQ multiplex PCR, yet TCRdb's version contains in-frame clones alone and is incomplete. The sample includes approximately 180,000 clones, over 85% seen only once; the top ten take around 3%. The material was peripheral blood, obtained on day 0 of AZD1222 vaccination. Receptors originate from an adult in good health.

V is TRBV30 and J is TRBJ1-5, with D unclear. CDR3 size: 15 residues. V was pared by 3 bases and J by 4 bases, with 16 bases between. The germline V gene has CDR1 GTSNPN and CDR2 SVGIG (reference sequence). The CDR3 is CAWSIPMGGNQPQHF. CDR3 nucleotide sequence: TGTGCCTGGAGCATCCCGATGGGAGGGAATCAGCCCCAGCATTTT.

The CDR3 nucleotides read TGTGCCAGCAGTTACTTCCCGGGACTATCAGGGGAAAAACTGTTTTTT. Encoded protein: CASSYFPGLSGEKLFF. The V and J genes are TRBV6-5 and TRBJ1-4; tentatively, D is TRBD1 (5 bases). The length of the CDR3 is 16 residues. V shed 1 base and J shed 8 bases, with 17 bases lying between them. In germline, CDR1 is MNHEY, CDR2 SVGAGI.

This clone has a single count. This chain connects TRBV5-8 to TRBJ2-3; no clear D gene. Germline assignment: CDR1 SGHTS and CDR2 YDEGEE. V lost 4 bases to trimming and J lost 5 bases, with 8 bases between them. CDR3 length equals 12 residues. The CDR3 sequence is CASSPPGDTQYF. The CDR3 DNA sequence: TGTGCCAGCAGCCCCCCTGGAGATACGCAGTATTTT. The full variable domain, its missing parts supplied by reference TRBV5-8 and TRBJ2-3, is EAGVTQSPTHLIKTRGQQATLRCSPISGHTSVYWYQQALGLGLQFLLWYDEGEERNRGNFPPRFSGRQFPNYSSELNVNALELEDSALYLCASSPPGDTQYFGPGTRLTVL.

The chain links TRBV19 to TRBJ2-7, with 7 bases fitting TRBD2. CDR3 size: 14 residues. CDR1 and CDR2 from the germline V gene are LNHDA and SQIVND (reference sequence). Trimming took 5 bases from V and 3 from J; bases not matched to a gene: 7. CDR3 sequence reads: CASSLGASGYEQYF. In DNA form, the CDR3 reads TGTGCCAGTAGTCTCGGGGCTAGCGGCTACGAGCAGTACTTC. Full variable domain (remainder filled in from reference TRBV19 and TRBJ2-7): DGGITQSPKYLFRKEGQNVTLSCEQNLNHDAMYWYRQDPGQGLRLIYYSQIVNDFQKGDIAEGYSVSREKKESFPLTVTSAQKNPTAFYLCASSLGASGYEQYFGPGTRLTVT.

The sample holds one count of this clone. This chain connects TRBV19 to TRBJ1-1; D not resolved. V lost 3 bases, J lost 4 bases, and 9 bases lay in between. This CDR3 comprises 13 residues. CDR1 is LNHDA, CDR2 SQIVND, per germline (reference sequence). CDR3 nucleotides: TGTGCCAGTAGTATCGCTCCGATCACTGAAGCTTTCTTT. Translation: CASSIAPITEAFF.

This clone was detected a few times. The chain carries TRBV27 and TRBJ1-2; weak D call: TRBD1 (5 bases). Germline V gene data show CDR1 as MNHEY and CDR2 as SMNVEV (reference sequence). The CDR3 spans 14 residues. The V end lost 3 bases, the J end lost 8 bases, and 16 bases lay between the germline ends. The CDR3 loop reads CASSFLRDGGGYTF. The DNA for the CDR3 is TGTGCCAGCAGTTTCCTCAGGGACGGGGGAGGCTACACCTTC.